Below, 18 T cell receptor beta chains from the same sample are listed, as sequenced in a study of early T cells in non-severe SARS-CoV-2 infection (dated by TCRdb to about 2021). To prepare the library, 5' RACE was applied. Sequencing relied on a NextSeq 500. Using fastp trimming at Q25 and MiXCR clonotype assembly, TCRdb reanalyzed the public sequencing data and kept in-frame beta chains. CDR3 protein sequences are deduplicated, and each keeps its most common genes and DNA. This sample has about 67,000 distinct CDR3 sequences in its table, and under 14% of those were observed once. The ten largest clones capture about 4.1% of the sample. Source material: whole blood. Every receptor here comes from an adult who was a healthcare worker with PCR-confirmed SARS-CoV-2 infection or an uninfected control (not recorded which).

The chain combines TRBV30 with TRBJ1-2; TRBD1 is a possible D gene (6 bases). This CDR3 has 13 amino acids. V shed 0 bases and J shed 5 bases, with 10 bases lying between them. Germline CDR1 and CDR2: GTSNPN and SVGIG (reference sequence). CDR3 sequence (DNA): TGTGCCTGGAGTGTTGGCAGGGGATATGGCTACACCTTC. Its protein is CAWSVGRGYGYTF.

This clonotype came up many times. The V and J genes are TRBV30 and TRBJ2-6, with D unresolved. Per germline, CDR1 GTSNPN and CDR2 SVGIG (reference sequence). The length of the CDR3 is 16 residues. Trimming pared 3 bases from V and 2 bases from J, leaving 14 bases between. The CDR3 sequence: CAWRPTDRAGANVLTF. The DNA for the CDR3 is TGTGCCTGGAGACCCACGGACCGGGCTGGGGCCAACGTCCTGACTTTC.

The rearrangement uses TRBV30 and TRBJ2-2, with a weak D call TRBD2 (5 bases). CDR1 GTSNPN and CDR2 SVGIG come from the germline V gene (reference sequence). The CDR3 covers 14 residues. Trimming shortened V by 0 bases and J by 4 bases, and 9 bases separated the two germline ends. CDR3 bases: TGTGCCTGGAGTGTTCGTGGGAGCACCGGGGAGCTGTTTTTT. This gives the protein CAWSVRGSTGELFF.

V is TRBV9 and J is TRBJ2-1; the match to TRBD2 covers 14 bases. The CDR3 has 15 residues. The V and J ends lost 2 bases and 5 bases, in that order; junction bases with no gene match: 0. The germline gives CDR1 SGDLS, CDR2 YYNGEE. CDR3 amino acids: CASSVTSGRDNEQFF. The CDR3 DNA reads TGTGCCAGCAGCGTGACTAGCGGGAGGGACAATGAGCAGTTCTTC.

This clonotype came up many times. This CDR3 reads CASSLPEAETQYF. DNA for the CDR3: TGTGCCAGCAGCTTACCAGAGGCAGAGACCCAGTACTTC. This chain uses TRBV5-4 with TRBJ2-5; D not resolved. The germline V gene encodes CDR1 SGHNT and CDR2 YYREEE (reference sequence). The CDR3 length is 13 residues. Deletions cut 2 bases from V and 4 bases from J, with 9 bases between.

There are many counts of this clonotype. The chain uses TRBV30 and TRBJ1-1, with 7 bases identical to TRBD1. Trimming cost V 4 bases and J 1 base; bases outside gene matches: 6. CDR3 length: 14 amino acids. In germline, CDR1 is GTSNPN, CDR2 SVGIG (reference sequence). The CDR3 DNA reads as TGTGCCTGGACCTACAGGGGCCAGAACACTGAAGCTTTCTTT. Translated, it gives CAWTYRGQNTEAFF.

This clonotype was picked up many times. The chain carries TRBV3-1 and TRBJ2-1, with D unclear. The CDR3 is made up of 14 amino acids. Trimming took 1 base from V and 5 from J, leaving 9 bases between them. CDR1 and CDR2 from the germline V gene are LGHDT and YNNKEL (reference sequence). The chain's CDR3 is CASSQALADNEQFF. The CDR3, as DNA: TGTGCCAGCAGCCAAGCTTTGGCGGACAATGAGCAGTTCTTC.

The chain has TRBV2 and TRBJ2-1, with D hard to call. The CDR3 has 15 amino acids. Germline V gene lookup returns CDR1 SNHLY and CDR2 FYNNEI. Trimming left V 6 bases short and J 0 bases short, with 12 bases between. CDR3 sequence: CASSLKPSSYNEQFF. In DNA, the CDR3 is TGTGCCAGCAGCTTGAAACCTAGCTCCTACAATGAGCAGTTCTTC.

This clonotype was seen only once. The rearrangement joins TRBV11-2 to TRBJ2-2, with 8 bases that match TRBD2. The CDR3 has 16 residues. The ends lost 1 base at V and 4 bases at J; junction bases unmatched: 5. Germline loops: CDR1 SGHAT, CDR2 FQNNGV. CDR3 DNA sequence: TGTGCCAGCAGCTTAGGACCGGGGGGGTTCACCGGGGAGCTGTTTTTT. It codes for CASSLGPGGFTGELFF.

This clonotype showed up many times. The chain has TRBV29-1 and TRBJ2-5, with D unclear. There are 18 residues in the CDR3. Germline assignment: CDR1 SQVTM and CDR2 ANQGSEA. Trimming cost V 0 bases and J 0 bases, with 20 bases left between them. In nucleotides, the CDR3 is TGCAGCGTTGAAGAAAAAGACCCGTCAGCGTGGTACCAAGAGACCCAGTACTTC. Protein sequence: CSVEEKDPSAWYQETQYF.

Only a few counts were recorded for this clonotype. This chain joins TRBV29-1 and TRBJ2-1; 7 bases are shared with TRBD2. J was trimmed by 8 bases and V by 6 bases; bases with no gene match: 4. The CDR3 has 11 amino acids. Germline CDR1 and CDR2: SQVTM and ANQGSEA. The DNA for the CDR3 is TGCAGCGTCGGGGGAGGGCATGAGCAGTTCTTC. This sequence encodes CSVGGGHEQFF.

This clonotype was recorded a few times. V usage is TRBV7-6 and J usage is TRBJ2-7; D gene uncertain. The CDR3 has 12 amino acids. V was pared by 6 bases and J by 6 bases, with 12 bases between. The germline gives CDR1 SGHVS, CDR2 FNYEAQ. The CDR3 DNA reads TGTGCCAGCAGTCTCGACGGAGCCGAGCAGTACTTC. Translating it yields CASSLDGAEQYF.

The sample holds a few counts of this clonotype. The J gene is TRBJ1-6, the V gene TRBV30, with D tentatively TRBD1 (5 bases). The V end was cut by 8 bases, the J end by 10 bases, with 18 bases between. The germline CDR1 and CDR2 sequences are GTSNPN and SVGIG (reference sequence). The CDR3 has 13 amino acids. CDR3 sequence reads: CAGGTVGISPLHF. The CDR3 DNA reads TGTGCCGGGGGGACGGTGGGGATCTCACCCCTCCACTTT.

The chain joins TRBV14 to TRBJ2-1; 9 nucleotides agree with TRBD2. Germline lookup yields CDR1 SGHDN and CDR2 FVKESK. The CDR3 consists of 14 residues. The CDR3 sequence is CASGGLASYNEQFF. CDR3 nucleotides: TGTGCAAGCGGGGGACTAGCTTCCTACAATGAGCAGTTCTTC.

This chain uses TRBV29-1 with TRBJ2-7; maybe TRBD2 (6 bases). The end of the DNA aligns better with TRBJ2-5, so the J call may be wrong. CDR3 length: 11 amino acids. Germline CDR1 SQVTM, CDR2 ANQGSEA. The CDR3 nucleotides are TGCAGCGTTGAAGACGGGGGGACCCAGTACTTC. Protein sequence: CSVEDGGTQYF.

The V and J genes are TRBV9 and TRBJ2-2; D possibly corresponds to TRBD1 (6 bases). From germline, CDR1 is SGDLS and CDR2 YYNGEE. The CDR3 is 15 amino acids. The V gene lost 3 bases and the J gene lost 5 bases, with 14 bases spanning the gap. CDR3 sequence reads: CASSGSQGRTGELFF. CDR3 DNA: TGTGCCAGCAGCGGGTCCCAGGGGAGAACCGGGGAGCTGTTTTTT.

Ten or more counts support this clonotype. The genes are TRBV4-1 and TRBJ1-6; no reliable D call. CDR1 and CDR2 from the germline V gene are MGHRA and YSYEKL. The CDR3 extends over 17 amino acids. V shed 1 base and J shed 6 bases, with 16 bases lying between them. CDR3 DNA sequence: TGCGCCAGCAGCCAAGGGGAGATACCGCTCTTTAATTCACCCCTCCACTTT. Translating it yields CASSQGEIPLFNSPLHF.

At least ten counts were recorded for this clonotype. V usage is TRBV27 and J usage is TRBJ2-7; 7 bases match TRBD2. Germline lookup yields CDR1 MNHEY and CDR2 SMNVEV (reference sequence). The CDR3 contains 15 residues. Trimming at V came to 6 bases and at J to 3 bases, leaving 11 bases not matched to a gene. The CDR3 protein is CASSSRLAGLYEQYF. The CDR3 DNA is TGTGCCAGCAGCTCTAGACTAGCCGGGCTCTACGAGCAGTACTTC.